This TCR beta chain was sequenced during a study of Ad26.COV2.S vaccination and SARS-CoV-2 variants. The CDR3 extends over 16 amino acids. V gave up 0 bases and J gave up 3 bases, with 14 bases separating them. Per germline, CDR1 MNHNY and CDR2 SVGAGI (reference sequence). Clones were read by immunoSEQ multiplex PCR, and TCRdb kept only the in-frame ones, dropping some. The repertoire holds some 640,000 clones, with 80% to 90% as singletons. Treatment denoted: 15 to 20 received Ad26.COV2.S at low or high dose, single or two shots; five or six received placebo; per-sample allocation not given. Sampling happened 63 days after the first vaccine or placebo injection.

This clonotype was sampled from a person aged 18-65 years who received the Ad26.COV2.S COVID-19 vaccine or a placebo. The rearrangement uses TRBV6-6 and TRBJ1-1; TRBD1 is a possible D gene (5 bases). The source was peripheral blood, collected in a trial of Ad26.COV2.S vaccine versus placebo. The DNA of the CDR3 is TGTGCCAGCAGTTACTCATCTGGGGCAGCAGACACTGAAGCTTTCTTT. This sequence encodes CASSYSSGAADTEAFF.